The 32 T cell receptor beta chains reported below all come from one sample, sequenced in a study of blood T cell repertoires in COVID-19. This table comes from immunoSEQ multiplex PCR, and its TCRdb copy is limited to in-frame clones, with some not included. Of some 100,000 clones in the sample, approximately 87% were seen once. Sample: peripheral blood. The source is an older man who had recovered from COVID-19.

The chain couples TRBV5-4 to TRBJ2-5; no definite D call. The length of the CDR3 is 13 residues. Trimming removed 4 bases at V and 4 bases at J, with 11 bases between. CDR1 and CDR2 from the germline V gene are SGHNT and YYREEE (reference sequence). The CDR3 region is CASSPRSLETQYF. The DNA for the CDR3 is TGTGCCAGCAGCCCGAGATCGTTAGAGACCCAGTACTTC.

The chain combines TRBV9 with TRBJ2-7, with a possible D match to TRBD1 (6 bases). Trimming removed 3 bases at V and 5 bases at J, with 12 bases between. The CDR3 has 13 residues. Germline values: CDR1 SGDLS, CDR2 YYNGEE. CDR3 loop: CASSAGTQNEQYF. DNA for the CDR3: TGTGCCAGCAGCGCCGGGACACAGAACGAGCAGTACTTC.

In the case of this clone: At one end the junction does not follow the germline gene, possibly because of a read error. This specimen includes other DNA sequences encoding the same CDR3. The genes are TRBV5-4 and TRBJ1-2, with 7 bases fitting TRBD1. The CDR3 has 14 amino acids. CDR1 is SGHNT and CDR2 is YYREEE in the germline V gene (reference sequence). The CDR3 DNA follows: TGTGCCAGCAGCCAATTGGGGACAGCATATGGTTACACCTTC. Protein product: CASSQLGTAYGYTF.

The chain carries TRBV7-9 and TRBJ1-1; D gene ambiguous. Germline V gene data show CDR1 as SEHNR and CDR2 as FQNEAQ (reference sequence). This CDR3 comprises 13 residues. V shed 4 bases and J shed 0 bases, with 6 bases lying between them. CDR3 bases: TGTGCCAGCAGCTCACAGCTGAACACTGAAGCTTTCTTT. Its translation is CASSSQLNTEAFF.

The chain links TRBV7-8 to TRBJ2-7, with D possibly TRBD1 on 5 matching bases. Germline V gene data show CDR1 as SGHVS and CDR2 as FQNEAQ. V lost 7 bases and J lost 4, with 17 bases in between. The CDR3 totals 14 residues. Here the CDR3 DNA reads TGTGCCAGCAACGACTTTGGGGCAGCTTACGAGCAGTACTTC. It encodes CASNDFGAAYEQYF.

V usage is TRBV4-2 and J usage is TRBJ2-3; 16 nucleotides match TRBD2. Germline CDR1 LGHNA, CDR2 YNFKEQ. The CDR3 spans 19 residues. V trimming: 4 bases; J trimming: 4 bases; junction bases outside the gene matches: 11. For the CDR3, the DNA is TGTGCCAGCAGCCCCCTGCGGGCGGGACTAGCGGGAGGGCCAGATACGCAGTATTTT. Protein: CASSPLRAGLAGGPDTQYF.

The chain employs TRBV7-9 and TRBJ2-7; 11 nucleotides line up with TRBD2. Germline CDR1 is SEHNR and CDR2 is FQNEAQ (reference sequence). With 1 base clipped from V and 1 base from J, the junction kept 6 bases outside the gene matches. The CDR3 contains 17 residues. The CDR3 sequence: CASSLVSGRAGSYEQYF. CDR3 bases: TGTGCCAGCAGCTTAGTTAGCGGGAGGGCCGGGTCCTACGAGCAGTACTTC.

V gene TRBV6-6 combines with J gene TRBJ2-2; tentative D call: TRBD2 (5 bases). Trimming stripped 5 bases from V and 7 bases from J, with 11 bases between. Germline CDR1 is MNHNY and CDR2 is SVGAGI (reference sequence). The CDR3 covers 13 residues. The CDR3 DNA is TGTGCCAGCAGTGGACGGGAAGGCGGGGAGCTGTTTTTT. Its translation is CASSGREGGELFF.

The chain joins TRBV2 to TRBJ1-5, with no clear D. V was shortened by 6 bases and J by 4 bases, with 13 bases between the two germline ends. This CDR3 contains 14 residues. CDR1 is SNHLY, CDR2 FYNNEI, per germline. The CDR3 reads CASRGYRENQPQHF. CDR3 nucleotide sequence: TGTGCCAGCAGGGGGTATAGGGAGAATCAGCCCCAGCATTTT.

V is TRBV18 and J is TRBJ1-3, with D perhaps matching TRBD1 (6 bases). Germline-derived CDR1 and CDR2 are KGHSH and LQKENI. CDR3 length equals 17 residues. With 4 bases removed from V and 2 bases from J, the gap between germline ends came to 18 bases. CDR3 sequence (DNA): TGTGCCAGCTCACGGGAGGGACACGCTCTCGCTGGAAACACCATATATTTT. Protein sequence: CASSREGHALAGNTIYF.

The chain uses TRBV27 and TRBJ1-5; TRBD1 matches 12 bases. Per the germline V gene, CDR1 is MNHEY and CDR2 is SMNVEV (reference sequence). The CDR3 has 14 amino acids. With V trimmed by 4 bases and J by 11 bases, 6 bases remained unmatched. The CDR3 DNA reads TGTGCCAGCAGTTGGCTGGGACAGGGGGCTTCCCAGCATTTT. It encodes CASSWLGQGASQHF.

The CDR3 loop is CASSNRGDTQYF. The CDR3, as DNA: TGTGCCAGCTCCAACAGGGGAGATACGCAGTATTTT. The rearrangement joins TRBV18 to TRBJ2-3, with 7 bases fitting TRBD1. CDR1 and CDR2 (germline): KGHSH, LQKENI. V lost 6 bases and J lost 5; bases outside the gene matches: 2. The CDR3 length is 12 residues.

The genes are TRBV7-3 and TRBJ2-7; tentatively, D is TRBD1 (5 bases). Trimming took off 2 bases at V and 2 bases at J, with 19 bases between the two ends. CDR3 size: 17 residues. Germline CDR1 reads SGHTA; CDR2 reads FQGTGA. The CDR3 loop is CASSLEKNTGSTYEQYF. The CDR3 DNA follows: TGTGCCAGCAGCTTAGAAAAAAACACAGGCTCTACCTACGAGCAGTACTTC.

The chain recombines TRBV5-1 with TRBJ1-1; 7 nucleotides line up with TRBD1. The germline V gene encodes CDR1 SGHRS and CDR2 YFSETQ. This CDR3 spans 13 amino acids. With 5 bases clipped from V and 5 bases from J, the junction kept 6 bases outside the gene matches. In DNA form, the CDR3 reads TGCGCCAGCAGGTTTCAGGGGGGAACTGAAGCTTTCTTT. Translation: CASRFQGGTEAFF. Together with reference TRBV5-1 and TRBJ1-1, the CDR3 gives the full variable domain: KAGVTQTPRYLIKTRGQQVTLSCSPISGHRSVSWYQQTPGQGLQFLFEYFSETQRNKGNFPGRFSGRQFSNSRSEMNVSTLELGDSALYLCASRFQGGTEAFFGQGTRLTVV.

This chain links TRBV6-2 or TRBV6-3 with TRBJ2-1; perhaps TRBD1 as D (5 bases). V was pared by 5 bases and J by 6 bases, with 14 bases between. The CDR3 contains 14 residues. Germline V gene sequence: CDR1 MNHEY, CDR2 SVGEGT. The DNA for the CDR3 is TGTGCCAGCAGTGACTTCGACAGTTCCAATGAGCAGTTCTTC. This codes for CASSDFDSSNEQFF.

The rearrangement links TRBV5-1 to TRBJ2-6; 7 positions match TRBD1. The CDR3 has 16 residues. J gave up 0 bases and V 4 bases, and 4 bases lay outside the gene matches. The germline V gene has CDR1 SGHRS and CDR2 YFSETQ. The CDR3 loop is CASSLTGSSGANVLTF. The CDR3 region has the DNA TGCGCCAGCAGCCTGACAGGGAGCTCTGGGGCCAACGTCCTGACTTTC.

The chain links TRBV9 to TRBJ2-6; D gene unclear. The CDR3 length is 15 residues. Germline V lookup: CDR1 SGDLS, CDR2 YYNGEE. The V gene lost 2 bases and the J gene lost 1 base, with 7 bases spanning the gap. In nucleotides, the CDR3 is TGTGCCAGCAGCGTTTTCTCTTCTGGGGCCAACGTCCTGACTTTC. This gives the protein CASSVFSSGANVLTF.

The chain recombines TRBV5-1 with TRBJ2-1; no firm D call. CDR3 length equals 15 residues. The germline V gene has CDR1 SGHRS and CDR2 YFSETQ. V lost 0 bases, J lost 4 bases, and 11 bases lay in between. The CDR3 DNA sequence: TGCGCCAGCAGCTTGGCTCCCGAGGAGTACAATGAGCAGTTCTTC. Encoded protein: CASSLAPEEYNEQFF.

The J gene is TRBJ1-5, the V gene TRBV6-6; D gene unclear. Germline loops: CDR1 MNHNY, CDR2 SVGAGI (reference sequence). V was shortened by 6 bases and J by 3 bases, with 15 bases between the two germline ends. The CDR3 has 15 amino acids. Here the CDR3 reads CASSRNGLINQPQHF. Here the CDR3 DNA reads TGTGCCAGCAGCCGAAACGGACTGATCAATCAGCCCCAGCATTTT.

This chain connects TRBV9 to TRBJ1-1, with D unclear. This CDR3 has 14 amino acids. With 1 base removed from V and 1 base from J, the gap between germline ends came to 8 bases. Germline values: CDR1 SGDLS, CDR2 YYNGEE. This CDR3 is CASSVTTQNTEAFF. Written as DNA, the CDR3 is TGTGCCAGCAGCGTAACGACACAGAACACTGAAGCTTTCTTT.

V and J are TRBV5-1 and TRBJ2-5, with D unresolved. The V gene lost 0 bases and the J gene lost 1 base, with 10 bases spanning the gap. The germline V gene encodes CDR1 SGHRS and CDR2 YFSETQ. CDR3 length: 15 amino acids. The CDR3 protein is CASSLGADLQETQYF. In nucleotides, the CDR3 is TGCGCCAGCAGCTTGGGGGCAGATCTCCAAGAGACCCAGTACTTC.

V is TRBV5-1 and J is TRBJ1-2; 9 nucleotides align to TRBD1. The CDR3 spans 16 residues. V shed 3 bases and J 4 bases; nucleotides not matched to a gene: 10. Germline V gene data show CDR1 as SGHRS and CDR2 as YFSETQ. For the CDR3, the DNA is TGCGCCAGCAGCTATGGGACAGGGTCTAGAGTCTATGGCTACACCTTC. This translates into CASSYGTGSRVYGYTF.

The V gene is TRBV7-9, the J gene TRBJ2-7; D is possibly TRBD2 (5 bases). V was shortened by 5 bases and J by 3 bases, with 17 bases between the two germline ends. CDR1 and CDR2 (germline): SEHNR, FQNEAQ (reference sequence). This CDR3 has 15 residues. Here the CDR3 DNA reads TGTGCCAGCAGCACGACCCTAACGGGATACTACGAGCAGTACTTC. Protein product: CASSTTLTGYYEQYF.

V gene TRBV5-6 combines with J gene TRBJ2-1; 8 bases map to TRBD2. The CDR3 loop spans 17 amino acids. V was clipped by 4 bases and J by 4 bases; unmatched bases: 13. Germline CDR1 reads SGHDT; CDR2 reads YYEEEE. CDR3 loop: CASSGGRAGGSYNEQFF. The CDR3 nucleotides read TGTGCCAGCAGCGGGGGCCGGGCGGGAGGTTCTTACAATGAGCAGTTCTTC.

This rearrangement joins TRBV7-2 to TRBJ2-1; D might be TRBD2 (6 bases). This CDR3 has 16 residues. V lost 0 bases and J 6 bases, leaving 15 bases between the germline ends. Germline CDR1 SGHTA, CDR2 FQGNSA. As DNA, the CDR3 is TGTGCCAGCAGCTTAGCCCCCCCGACTAGACCCAATGAGCAGTTCTTC. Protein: CASSLAPPTRPNEQFF. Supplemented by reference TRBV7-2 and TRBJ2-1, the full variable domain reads GAGVSQSPSNKVTEKGKDVELRCDPISGHTALYWYRQSLGQGLEFLIYFQGNSAPDKSGLPSDRFSAERTGGSVSTLTIQRTQQEDSAVYLCASSLAPPTRPNEQFFGPGTRLTVL.

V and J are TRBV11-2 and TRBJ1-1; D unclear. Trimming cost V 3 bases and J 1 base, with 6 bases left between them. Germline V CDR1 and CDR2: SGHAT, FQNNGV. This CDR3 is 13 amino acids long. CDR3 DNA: TGTGCCAGCAGCTTCCTTAGGAACACTGAAGCTTTCTTT. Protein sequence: CASSFLRNTEAFF. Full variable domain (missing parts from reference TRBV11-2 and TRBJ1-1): EAGVAQSPRYKIIEKRQSVAFWCNPISGHATLYWYQQILGQGPKLLIQFQNNGVVDDSQLPKDRFSAERLKGVDSTLKIQPAKLEDSAVYLCASSFLRNTEAFFGQGTRLTVV.

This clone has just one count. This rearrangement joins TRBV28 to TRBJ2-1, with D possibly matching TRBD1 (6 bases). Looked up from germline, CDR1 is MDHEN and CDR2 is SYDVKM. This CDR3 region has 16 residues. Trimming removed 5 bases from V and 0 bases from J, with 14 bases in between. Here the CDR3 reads CASSLTGPSSYNEQFF. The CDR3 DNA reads TGTGCCAGCAGTCTTACAGGGCCCAGCTCCTACAATGAGCAGTTCTTC.

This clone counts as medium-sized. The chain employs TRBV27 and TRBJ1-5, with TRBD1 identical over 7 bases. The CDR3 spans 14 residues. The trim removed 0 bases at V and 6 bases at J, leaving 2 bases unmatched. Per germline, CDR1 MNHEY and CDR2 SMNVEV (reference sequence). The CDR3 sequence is CASSLSQGTQPQHF. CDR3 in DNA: TGTGCCAGCAGTTTATCACAGGGGACTCAGCCCCAGCATTTT.

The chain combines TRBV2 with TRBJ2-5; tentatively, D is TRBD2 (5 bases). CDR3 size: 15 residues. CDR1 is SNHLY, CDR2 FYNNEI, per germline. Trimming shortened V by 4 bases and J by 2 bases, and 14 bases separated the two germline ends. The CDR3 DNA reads TGTGCCAGCAGTGTAGAGGGAACCCTTCAAGAGACCCAGTACTTC. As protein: CASSVEGTLQETQYF.

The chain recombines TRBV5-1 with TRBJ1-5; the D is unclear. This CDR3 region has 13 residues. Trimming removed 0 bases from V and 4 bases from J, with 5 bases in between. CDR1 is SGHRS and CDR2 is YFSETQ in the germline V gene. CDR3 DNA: TGCGCCAGCAGCTTGGCCGAGAATCAGCCCCAGCATTTT. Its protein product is CASSLAENQPQHF.

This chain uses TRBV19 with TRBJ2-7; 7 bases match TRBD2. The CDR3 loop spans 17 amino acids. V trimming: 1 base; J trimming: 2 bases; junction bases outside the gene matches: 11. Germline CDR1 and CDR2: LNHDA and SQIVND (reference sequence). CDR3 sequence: CASSIVLADPYPYEQYF. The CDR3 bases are TGTGCCAGTAGTATAGTTCTAGCGGATCCCTATCCCTACGAGCAGTACTTC.

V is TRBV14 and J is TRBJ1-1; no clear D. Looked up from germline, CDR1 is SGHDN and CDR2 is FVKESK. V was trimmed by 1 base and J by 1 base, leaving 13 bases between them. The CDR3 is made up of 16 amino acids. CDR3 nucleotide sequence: TGTGCCAGCAGCCAAGCTCTTAGTGGGCAGAACACTGAAGCTTTCTTT. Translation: CASSQALSGQNTEAFF.